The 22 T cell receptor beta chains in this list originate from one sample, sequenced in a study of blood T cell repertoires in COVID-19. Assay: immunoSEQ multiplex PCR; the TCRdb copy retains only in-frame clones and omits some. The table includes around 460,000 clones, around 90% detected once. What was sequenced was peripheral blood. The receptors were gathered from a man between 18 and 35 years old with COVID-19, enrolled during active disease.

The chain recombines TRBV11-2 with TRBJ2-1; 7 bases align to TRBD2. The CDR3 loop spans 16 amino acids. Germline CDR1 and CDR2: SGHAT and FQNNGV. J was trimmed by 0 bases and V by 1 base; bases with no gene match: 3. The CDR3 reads CASSLATSSSYNEQFF. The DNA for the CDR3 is TGTGCCAGCAGCTTAGCGACTAGCTCCTCCTACAATGAGCAGTTCTTC.

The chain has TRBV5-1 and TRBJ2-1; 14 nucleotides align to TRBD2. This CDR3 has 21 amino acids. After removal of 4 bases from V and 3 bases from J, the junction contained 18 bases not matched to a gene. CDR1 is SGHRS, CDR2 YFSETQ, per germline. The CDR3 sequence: CASSPNNLGTSGSMGYNEQFF. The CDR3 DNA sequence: TGCGCCAGCAGCCCAAACAATCTCGGGACTAGCGGGAGTATGGGCTACAATGAGCAGTTCTTC.

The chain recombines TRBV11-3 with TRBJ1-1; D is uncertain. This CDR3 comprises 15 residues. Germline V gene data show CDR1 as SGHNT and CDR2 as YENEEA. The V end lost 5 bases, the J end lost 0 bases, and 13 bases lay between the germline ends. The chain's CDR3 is CASSPSAGLNTEAFF. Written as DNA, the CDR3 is TGTGCCAGCAGCCCGAGCGCCGGGTTGAACACTGAAGCTTTCTTT.

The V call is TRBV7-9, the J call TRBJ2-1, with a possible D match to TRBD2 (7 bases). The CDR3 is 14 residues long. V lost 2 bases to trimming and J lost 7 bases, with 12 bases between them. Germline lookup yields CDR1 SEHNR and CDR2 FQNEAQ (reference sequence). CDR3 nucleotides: TGTGCCAGCAGCTTACAACAGGGAGGGAATGAGCAGTTCTTC. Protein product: CASSLQQGGNEQFF.

CDR3 in amino acids: CASSRRPRGTSVSQDNEQFF. The CDR3 coding sequence is TGTGCCAGCAGCCGACGTCCCCGAGGGACTAGCGTAAGTCAGGACAATGAGCAGTTCTTC. The rearrangement joins TRBV3-1 (or the pseudogene TRBV3-2) to TRBJ2-1; TRBD2 matches at 10 bases. V was pared by 4 bases and J by 5 bases, with 20 bases of the junction left unmatched. The length of the CDR3 is 20 residues. Germline assignment: CDR1 LGHDT and CDR2 YNNKEL (reference sequence).

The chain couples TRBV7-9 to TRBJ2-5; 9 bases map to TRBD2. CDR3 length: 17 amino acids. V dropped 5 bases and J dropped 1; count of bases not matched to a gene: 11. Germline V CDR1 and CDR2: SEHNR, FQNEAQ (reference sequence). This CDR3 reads CASSRGYSGSLQETQYF. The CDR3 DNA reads TGTGCCAGCAGCCGTGGGTATAGCGGGAGTCTCCAAGAGACCCAGTACTTC.

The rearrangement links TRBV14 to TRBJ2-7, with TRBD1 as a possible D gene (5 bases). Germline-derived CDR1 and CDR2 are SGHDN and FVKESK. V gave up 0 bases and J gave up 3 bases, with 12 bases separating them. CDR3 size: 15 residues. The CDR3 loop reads CASSQDRDRDYEQYF. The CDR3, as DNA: TGTGCCAGCAGCCAAGATCGAGACAGAGACTACGAGCAGTACTTC.

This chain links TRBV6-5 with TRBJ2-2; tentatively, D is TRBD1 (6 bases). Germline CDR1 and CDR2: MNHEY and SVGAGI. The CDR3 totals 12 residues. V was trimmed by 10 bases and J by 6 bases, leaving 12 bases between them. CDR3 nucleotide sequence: TGTGCCACGATGGGACATGCCGGGGAGCTGTTTTTT. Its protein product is CATMGHAGELFF.

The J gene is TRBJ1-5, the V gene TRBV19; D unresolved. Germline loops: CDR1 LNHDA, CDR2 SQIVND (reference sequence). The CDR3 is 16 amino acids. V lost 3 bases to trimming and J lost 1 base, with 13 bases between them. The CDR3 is CASSMNSIGSNQPQHF. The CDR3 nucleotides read TGTGCCAGTAGTATGAATTCCATCGGGAGCAATCAGCCCCAGCATTTT. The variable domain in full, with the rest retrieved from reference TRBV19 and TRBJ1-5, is DGGITQSPKYLFRKEGQNVTLSCEQNLNHDAMYWYRQDPGQGLRLIYYSQIVNDFQKGDIAEGYSVSREKKESFPLTVTSAQKNPTAFYLCASSMNSIGSNQPQHFGDGTRLSIL.

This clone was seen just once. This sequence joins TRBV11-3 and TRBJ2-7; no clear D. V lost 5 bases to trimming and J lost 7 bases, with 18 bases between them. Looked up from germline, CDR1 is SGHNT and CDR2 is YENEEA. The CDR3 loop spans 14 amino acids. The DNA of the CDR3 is TGTGCCAGCAGCACGGATCCCTCAGGTGGGGAGCAGTACTTC. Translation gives CASSTDPSGGEQYF. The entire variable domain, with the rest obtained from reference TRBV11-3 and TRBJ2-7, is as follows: EAGVVQSPRYKIIEKKQPVAFWCNPISGHNTLYWYLQNLGQGPELLIRYENEEAVDDSQLPKDRFSAERLKGVDSTLKIQPAELGDSAVYLCASSTDPSGGEQYFGPGTRLTVT.

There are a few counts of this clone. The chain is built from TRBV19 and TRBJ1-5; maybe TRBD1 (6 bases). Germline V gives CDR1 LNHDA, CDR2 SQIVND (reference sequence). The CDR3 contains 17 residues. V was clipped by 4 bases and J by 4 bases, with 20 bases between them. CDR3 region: CASSTLQGNLGNQPQHF. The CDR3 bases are TGTGCCAGTAGTACTTTACAGGGAAATTTAGGGAATCAGCCCCAGCATTTT. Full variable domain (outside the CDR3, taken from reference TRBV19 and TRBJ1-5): DGGITQSPKYLFRKEGQNVTLSCEQNLNHDAMYWYRQDPGQGLRLIYYSQIVNDFQKGDIAEGYSVSREKKESFPLTVTSAQKNPTAFYLCASSTLQGNLGNQPQHFGDGTRLSIL.

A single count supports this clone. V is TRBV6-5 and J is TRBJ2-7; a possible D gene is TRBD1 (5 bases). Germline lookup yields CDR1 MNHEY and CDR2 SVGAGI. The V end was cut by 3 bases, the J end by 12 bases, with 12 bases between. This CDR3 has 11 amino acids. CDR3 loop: CASSYVGVAYF. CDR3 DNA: TGTGCCAGCAGTTATGTAGGGGTAGCGTACTTC.

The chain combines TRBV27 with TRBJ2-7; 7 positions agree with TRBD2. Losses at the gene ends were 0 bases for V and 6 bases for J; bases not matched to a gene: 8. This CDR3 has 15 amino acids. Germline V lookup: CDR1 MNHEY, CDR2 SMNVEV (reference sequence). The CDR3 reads CASSLSMAGAGEQYF. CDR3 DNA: TGTGCCAGCAGTTTATCGATGGCGGGAGCAGGCGAGCAGTACTTC.

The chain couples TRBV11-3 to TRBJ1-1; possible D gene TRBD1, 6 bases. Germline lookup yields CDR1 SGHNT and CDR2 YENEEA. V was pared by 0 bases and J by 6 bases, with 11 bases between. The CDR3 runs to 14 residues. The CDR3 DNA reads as TGTGCCAGCAGCTTAGATGTGGCAGGGGCTGAAGCTTTCTTT. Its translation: CASSLDVAGAEAFF.

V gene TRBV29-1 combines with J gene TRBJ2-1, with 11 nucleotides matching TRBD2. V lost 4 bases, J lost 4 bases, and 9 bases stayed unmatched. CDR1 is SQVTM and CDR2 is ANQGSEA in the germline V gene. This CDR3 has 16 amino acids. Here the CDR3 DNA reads TGCAGCGTTGCCCCCTCACTAGCGGGGGAATACAATGAGCAGTTCTTC. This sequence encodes CSVAPSLAGEYNEQFF.

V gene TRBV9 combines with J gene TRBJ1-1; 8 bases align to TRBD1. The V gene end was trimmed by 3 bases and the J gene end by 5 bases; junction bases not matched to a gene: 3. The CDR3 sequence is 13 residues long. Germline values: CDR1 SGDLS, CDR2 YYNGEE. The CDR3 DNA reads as TGTGCCAGCAGCGGACAGGGGAGTACTGAAGCTTTCTTT. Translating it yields CASSGQGSTEAFF.

The CDR3 region is CTSSQGPLAGGNEQYF. The CDR3 DNA reads as TGCACCAGCAGCCAAGGCCCACTAGCGGGGGGGAACGAGCAGTACTTC. The chain uses TRBV1 and TRBJ2-7; whether TRBD2, the table's D call, matches the DNA was not checked. TRBV1 has pseudogene status. The CDR3 contains 16 residues.

The CDR3 loop reads CASSPPGSLAASYNEQFF. CDR3 nucleotide sequence: TGTGCCAGCAGCCCTCCCGGTAGCCTAGCGGCCTCCTACAATGAGCAGTTCTTC. This rearrangement joins TRBV7-9 to TRBJ2-1; 7 bases line up with TRBD2. V was pared by 5 bases and J by 0 bases, with 13 bases of the junction left unmatched. The CDR3 contains 18 residues. Germline V gives CDR1 SEHNR, CDR2 FQNEAQ (reference sequence).

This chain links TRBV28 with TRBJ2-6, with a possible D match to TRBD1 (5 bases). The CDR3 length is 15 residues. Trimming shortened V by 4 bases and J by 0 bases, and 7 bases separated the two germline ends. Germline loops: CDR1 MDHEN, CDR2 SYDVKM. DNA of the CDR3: TGTGCCAGCAGTTCCAGGGTCTCTGGGGCCAACGTCCTGACTTTC. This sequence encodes CASSSRVSGANVLTF.

In DNA, the CDR3 is TGTGCCAGCAGCAAGTGGGACAGGCCTTCAGCTTTCTTT. It translates to CASSKWDRPSAFF. V usage is TRBV7-8 and J usage is TRBJ1-1; 8 positions agree with TRBD1. CDR1 is SGHVS, CDR2 FQNEAQ, per germline. This CDR3 contains 13 residues. V dropped 5 bases and J dropped 10; count of bases not matched to a gene: 9.

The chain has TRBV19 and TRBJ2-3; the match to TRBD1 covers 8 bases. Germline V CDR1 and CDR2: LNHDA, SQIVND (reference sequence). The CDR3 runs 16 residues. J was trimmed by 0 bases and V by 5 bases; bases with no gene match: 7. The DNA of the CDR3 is TGTGCCAGTAGTGTACTACAGGGGGGCAGCACAGATACGCAGTATTTT. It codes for CASSVLQGGSTDTQYF.

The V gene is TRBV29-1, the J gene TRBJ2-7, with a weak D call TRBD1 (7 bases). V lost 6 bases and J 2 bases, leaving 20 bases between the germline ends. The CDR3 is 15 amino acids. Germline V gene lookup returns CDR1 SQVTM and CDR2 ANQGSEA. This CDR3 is CSVHTGVGTPYEQYF. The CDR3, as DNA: TGCAGCGTGCACACAGGGGTCGGGACTCCCTACGAGCAGTACTTC.